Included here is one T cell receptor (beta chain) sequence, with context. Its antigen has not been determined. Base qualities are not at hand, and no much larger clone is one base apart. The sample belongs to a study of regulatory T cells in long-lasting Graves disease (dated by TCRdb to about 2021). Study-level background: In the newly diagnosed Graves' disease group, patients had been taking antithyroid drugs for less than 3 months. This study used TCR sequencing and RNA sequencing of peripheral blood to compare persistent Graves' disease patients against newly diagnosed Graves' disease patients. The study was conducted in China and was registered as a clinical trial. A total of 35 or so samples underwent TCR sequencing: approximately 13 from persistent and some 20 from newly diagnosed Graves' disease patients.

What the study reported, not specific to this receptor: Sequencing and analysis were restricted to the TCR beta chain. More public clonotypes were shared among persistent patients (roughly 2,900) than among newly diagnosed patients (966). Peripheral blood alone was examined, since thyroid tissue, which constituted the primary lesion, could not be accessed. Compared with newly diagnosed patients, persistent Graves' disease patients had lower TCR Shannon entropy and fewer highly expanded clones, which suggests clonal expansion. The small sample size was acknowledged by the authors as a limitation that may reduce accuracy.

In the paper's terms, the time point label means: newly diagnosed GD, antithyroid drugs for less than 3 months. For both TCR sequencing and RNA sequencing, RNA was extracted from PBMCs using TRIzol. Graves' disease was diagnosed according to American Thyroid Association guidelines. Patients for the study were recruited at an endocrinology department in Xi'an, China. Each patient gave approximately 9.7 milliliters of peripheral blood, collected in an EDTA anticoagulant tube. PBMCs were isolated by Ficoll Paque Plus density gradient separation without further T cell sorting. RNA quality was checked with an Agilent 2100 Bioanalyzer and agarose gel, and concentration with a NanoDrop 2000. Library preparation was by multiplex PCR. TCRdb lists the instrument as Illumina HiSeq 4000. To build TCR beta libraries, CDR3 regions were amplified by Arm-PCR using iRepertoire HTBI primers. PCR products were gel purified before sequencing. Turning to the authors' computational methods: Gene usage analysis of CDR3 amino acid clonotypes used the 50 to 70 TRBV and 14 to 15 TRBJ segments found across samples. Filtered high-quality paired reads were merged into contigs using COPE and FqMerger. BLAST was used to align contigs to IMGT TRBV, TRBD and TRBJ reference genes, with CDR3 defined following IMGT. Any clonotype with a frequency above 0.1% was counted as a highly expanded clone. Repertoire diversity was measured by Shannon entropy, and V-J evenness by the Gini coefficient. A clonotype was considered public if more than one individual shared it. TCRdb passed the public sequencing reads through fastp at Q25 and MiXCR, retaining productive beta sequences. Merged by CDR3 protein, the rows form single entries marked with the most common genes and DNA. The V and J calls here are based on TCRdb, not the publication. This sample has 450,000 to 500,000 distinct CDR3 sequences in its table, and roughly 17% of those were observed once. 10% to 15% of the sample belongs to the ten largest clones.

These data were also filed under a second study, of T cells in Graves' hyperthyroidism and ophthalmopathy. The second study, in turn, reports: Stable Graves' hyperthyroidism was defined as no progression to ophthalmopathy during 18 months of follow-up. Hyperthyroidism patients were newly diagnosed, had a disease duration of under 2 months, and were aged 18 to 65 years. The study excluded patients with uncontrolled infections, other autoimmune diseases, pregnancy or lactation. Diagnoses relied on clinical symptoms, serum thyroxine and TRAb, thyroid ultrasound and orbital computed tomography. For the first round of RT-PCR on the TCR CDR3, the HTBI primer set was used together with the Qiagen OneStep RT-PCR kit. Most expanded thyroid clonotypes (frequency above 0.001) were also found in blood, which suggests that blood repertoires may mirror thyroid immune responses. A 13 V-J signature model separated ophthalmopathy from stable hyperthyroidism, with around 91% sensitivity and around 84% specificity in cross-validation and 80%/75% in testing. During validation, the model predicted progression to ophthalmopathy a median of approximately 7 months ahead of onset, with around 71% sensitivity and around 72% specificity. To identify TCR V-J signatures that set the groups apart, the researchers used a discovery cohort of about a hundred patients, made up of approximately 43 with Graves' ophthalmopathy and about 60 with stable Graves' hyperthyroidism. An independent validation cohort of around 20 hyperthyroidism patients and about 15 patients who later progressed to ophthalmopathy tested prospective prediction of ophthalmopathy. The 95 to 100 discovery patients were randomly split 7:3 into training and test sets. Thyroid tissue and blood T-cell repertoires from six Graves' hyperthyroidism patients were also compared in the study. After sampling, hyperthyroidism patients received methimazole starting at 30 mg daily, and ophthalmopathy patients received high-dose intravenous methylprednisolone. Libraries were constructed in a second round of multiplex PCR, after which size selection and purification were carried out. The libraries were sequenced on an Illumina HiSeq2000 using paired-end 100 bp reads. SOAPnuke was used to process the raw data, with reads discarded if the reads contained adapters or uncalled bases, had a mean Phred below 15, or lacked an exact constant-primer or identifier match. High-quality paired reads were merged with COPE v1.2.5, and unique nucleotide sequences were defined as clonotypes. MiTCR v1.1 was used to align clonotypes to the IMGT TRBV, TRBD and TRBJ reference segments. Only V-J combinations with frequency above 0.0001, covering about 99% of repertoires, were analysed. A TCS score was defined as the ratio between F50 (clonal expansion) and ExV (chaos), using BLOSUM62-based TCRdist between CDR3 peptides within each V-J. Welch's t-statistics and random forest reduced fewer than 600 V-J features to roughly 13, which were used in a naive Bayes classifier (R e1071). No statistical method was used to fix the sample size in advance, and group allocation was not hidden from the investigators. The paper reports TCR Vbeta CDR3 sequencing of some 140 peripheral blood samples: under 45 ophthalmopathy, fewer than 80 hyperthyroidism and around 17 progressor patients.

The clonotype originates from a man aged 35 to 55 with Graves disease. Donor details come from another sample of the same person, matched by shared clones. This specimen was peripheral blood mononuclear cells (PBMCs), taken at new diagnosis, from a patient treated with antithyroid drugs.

CDR3 region: CASSTRGGRANEQFF. In nucleotides, the sequence is TGTGCCAGTAGTACCCGGGGGGGGAGGGCCAATGAGCAGTTCTTC. The chain couples TRBV19 to TRBJ2-1, with TRBD2 matching 8 junction bases. Trimming accounts for 4 bases at V and 6 bases at J, while the number of junction bases matched to no gene is 8. The germline V gene (reference sequence) sets CDR1 to LNHDA and CDR2 to SQIVND. From cysteine to phenylalanine, the CDR3 is 15 amino acids long. This entry keeps only the CDR3 DNA: 45 bases, framed from base 1.